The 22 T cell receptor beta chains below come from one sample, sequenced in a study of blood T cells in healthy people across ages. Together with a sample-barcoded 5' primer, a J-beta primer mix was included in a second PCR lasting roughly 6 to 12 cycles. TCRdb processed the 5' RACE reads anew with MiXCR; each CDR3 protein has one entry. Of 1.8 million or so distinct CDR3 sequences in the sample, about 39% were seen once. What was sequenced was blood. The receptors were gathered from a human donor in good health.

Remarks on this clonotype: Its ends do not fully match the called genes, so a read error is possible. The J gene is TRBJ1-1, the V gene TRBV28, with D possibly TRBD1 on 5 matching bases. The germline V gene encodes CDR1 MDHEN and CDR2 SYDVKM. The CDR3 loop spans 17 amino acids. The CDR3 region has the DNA TGCGCCAGCAGTTTATTCAGGGCCACGAACATTAGGACTGAAGCTTTCTTT. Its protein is CASSLFRATNIRTEAFF. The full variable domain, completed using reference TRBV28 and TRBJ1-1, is DVKVTQSSRYLVKRTGEKVFLECVQDMDHENMFWYRQDPGLGLRLIYFSYDVKMKEKGDIPEGYSVSREKKERFSLILESASTNQTSMYLCASSLFRATNIRTEAFFGQGTRLTVV.

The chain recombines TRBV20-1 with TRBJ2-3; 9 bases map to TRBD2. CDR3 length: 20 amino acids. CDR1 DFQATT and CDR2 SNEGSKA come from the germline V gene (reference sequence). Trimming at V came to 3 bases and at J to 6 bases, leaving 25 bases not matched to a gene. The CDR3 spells CSARPESLAGSYAMRDTQYF. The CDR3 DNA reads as TGCAGTGCTAGGCCCGAAAGCCTAGCGGGGAGCTATGCAATGCGGGATACGCAGTATTTT.

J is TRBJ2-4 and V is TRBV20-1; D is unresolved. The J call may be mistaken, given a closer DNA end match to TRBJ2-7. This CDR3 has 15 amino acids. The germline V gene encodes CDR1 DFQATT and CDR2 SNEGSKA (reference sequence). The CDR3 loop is CSARDLTTSPYEQYF. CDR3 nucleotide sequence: TGCAGTGCTAGAGATCTTACGACCTCTCCCTACGAGCAGTACTTC.

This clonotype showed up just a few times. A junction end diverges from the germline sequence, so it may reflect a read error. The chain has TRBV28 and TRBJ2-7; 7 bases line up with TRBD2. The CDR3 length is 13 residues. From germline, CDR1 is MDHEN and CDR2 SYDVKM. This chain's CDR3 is CAGSPAGRRGQYF. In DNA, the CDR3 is TGTGCCGGCAGTCCAGCGGGACGACGGGGGCAGTACTTC.

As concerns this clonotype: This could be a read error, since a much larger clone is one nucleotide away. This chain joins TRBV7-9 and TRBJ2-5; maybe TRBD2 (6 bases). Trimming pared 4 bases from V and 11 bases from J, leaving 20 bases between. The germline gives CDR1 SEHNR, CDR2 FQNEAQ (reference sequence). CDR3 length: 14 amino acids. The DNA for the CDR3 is TGTGCCAGCAGCTCCTCCGGGACTCTCAATGAGCAGTACTTC. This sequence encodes CASSSSGTLNEQYF.

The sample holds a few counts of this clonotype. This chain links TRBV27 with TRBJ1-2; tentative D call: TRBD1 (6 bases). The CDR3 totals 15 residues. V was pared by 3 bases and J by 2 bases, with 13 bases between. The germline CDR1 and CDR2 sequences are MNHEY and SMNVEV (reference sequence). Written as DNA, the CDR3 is TGTGCCAGCAGTTTTCAAGGGGGAGGGAACTATGGCTACACCTTC. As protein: CASSFQGGGNYGYTF.

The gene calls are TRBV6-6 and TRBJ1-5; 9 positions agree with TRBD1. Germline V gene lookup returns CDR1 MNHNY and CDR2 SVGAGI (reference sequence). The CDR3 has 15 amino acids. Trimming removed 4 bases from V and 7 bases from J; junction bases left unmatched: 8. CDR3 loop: CASSSPDRGEQPQHF. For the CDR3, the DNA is TGTGCCAGCAGTTCCCCGGACAGGGGAGAACAGCCCCAGCATTTT.

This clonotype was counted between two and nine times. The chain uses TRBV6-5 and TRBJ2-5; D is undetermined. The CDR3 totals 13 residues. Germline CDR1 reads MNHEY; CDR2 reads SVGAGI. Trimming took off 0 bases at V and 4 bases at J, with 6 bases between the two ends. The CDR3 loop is CASSYSSGETQYF. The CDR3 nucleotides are TGTGCCAGCAGTTACTCCTCCGGAGAGACCCAGTACTTC.

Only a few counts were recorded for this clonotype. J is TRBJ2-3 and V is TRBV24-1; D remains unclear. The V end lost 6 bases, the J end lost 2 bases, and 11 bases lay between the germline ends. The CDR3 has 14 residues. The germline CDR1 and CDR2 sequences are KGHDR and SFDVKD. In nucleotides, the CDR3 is TGTGCCACCAGTTTGGGGTCGGCCACAGATACGCAGTATTTT. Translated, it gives CATSLGSATDTQYF.

CDR3 sequence: CASSLGQETDGYTF. In nucleotides, the CDR3 is TGCGCCAGCAGCCTAGGACAGGAGACGGATGGCTACACCTTC. The chain couples TRBV5-1 to TRBJ1-2; 7 bases are a match to TRBD1. Germline loops: CDR1 SGHRS, CDR2 YFSETQ. J was trimmed by 6 bases and V by 4 bases; bases with no gene match: 9. The CDR3 runs 14 residues.

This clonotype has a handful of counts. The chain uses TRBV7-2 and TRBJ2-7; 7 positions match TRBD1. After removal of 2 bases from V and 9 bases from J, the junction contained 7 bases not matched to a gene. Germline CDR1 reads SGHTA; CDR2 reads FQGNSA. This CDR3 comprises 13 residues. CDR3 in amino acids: CASSLTDRAGQYF. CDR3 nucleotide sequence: TGTGCCAGCAGCTTAACCGACAGGGCAGGGCAGTACTTC.

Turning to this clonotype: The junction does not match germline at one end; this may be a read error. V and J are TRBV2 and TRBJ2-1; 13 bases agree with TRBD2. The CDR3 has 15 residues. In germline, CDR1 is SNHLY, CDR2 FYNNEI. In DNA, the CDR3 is TGTGCCGGCAGGGCCTCCGGGACTAGCGGGGATGAGCAGTTCTTC. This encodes CAGRASGTSGDEQFF.

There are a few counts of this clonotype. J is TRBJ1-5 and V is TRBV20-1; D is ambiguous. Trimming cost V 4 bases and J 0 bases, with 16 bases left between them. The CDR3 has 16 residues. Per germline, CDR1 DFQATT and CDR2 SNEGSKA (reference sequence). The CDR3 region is CSANPGQRYSNQPQHF. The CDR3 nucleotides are TGCAGTGCTAACCCGGGTCAGCGGTATAGCAATCAGCCCCAGCATTTT.

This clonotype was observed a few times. Written as DNA, the CDR3 is TGTGCCAGCAGCCGGGGGGCTTACGGGGCCAACGTCCTGACTTTC. Encoded protein: CASSRGAYGANVLTF. This rearrangement joins TRBV6-2 or TRBV6-3 to TRBJ2-6, with D tentatively TRBD2 (7 bases). V lost 6 bases and J 4 bases, leaving 13 bases between the germline ends. The CDR3 has 15 residues. Germline CDR1 and CDR2: MNHEY and SVGEGT.

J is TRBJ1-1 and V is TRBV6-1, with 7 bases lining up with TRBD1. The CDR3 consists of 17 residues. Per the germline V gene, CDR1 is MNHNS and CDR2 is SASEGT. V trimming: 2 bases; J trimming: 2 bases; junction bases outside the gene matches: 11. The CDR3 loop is CASSEWAFTGVNTEAFF. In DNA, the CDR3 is TGTGCCAGCAGTGAATGGGCCTTTACAGGGGTCAACACTGAAGCTTTCTTT.

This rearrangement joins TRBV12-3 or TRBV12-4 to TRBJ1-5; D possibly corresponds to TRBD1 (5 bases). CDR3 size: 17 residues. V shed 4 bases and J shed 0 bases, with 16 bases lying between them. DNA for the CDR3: TGTGCCAGCAGTTCGGGGACGTCTCCCAATAGCAATCAGCCCCAGCATTTT. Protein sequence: CASSSGTSPNSNQPQHF.

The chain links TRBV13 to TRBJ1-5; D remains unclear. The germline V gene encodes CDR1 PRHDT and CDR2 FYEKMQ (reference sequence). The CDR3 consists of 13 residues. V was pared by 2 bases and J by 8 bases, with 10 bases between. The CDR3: CASSLNGGEPQHF. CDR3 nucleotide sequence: TGTGCCAGCAGCTTAAACGGTGGAGAGCCCCAGCATTTT.

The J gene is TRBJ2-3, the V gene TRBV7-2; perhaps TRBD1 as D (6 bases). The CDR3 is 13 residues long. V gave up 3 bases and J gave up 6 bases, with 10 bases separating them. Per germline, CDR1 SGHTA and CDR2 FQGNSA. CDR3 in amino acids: CASSFVQGDTQYF. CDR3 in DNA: TGTGCCAGCAGCTTCGTCCAGGGGGATACGCAGTATTTT.

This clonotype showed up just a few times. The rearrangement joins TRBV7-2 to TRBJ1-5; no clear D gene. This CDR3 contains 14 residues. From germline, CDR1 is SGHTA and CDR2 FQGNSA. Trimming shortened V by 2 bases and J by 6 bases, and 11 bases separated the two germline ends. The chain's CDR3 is CASSLQASGQPQHF. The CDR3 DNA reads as TGTGCCAGCAGCTTACAAGCTAGTGGTCAGCCCCAGCATTTT.

CDR3 loop: CAIRPGLASSSDTQYF. The DNA for the CDR3 is TGTGCCATCAGGCCGGGACTAGCAAGTTCTTCAGATACGCAGTATTTT. The rearrangement uses TRBV10-3 and TRBJ2-3; TRBD2 agrees at 9 bases. The trim removed 6 bases at V and 4 bases at J, leaving 11 bases unmatched. This CDR3 comprises 16 residues. Germline values: CDR1 ENHRY, CDR2 SYGVKD.

CDR3 protein: CASSPPDKDHEKLFF. The CDR3 coding sequence is TGCGCCAGCAGCCCTCCGGACAAGGACCATGAAAAACTGTTTTTT. V gene TRBV4-1 combines with J gene TRBJ1-4; TRBD1 is a possible D gene (5 bases). Germline CDR1 reads MGHRA; CDR2 reads YSYEKL. Trimming removed 4 bases at V and 6 bases at J, with 15 bases between. The CDR3 spans 15 residues.

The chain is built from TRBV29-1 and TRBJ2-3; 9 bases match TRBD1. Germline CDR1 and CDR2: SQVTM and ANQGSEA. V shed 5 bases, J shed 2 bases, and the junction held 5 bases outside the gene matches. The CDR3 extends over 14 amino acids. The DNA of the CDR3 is TGCAGCGTTTCGGACAGGGGTTTCACAGATACGCAGTATTTT. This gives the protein CSVSDRGFTDTQYF.